This record covers a single TCR beta chain. Sequenced by immunoSEQ multiplex PCR; TCRdb stores in-frame clones only, minus some. The sample holds a few hundred thousand clones, approximately 84% seen once. These data are taken from a study of blood T cell repertoires in COVID-19. Study at large: Acute-phase and convalescent COVID-19 samples originated in the United States, Italy and Spain.

The trim removed 3 bases at V and 0 bases at J, leaving 14 bases unmatched. There are 20 residues in the CDR3. Germline-derived CDR1 and CDR2 are LGHDT and YNNKEL (reference sequence). The sample was PBMCs or T cells enriched from blood (not recorded which). This clonotype originated in a man over 45 who had recovered from COVID-19. The rearrangement joins TRBV3-1 (or the pseudogene TRBV3-2) to TRBJ1-2; 12 bases align to TRBD1. The CDR3 region is CASSHLRGPGQGASNYGYTF. CDR3 nucleotide sequence: TGTGCCAGCAGCCATCTTAGGGGTCCGGGACAGGGGGCTTCTAACTATGGCTACACCTTC.